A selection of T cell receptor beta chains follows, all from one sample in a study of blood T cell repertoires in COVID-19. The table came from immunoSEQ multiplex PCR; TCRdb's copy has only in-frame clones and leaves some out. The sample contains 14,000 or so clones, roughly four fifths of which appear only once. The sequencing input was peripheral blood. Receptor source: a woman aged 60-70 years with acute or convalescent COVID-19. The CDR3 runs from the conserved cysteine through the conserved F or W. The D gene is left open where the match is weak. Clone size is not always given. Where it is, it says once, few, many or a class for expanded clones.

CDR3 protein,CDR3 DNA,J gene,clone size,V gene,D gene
CASTPGLAGGWDEQFF,TGCGCCAGCACGCCGGGACTAGCGGGGGGTTGGGATGAGCAGTTCTTC,TRBJ2-1,NA,TRBV10-1,TRBD2
CASSQVRRSTDTQYF,TGCGCCAGCAGCCAAGTTAGGCGGAGCACAGATACGCAGTATTTT,TRBJ2-3,NA,TRBV4-1,NA
CAWTTLWDRGTGANVLTF,TGTGCCTGGACGACCTTATGGGACAGGGGTACTGGGGCCAACGTCCTGACTTTC,TRBJ2-6,NA,TRBV30,TRBD1
CASSPSGGSNQPQHF,TGTGCCAGCTCACCCTCGGGGGGTAGCAATCAGCCCCAGCATTTT,TRBJ1-5,NA,TRBV18,NA
CASSYPDTQYF,TGTGCCAGCAGTTACCCGGATACGCAGTATTTT,TRBJ2-3,NA,TRBV6-2/TRBV6-3,NA
CASSLRGNYGYTF,TGTGCCAGCAGCTTAAGGGGTAACTATGGCTACACCTTC,TRBJ1-2,NA,TRBV7-2,NA
CASSKITGTLGNSPLHF,TGTGCCAGCAGTAAAATAACTGGGACACTGGGTAATTCACCCCTCCACTTT,TRBJ1-6,NA,TRBV28,NA
CASPHGGTGELFF,TGTGCCAGCCCTCACGGAGGCACCGGGGAGCTGTTTTTT,TRBJ2-2,once,TRBV7-2,NA
CASSLGGRALGTGELFF,TGTGCCAGCAGCTTGGGCGGGAGGGCTTTGGGCACCGGGGAGCTGTTTTTT,TRBJ2-2,NA,TRBV5-5,TRBD2
CASSPVGGALETQYF,TGTGCCAGCAGCCCCGTAGGGGGAGCGCTAGAGACCCAGTACTTC,TRBJ2-5,NA,TRBV3-1/TRBV3-2,NA
CSAIDRRNSQETQYF,TGCAGTGCTATTGACAGGCGCAACTCCCAAGAGACCCAGTACTTC,TRBJ2-5,NA,TRBV20-1,NA
CASSLVGTSPDTQYF,TGCGCCAGCAGCTTGGTGGGGACATCGCCAGATACGCAGTATTTT,TRBJ2-3,few,TRBV5-1,NA
CASSPEVGQGNTEAFF,TGTGCCAGCAGCCCAGAAGTAGGACAGGGGAACACTGAAGCTTTCTTT,TRBJ1-1,NA,TRBV5-6,TRBD1
CASSLQLVDTQYF,TGTGCCAGCAGCTTACAGTTGGTGGATACGCAGTATTTT,TRBJ2-3,NA,TRBV7-2,NA
CAISESTRTAGNYGYTF,TGTGCCATCAGTGAGTCGACTCGGACAGCTGGAAACTATGGCTACACCTTC,TRBJ1-2,NA,TRBV10-3,NA
CASSLDRASNSPLHF,TGCGCCAGCAGCTTGGACAGGGCCTCTAATTCACCCCTCCACTTT,TRBJ1-6,once,TRBV5-1,NA
CASSEGYRGYNEQFF,TGCGCCAGCAGTGAGGGCTACCGAGGATACAATGAGCAGTTCTTC,TRBJ2-1,once,TRBV10-1,NA
CASSDHSGETQYF,TGTGCCAGTAGTGACCACTCGGGAGAGACCCAGTACTTC,TRBJ2-5,few,TRBV19,NA
CASSPFDSYATNEKLFF,TGTGCCAGCTCACCATTTGACAGCTATGCAACTAATGAAAAACTGTTTTTT,TRBJ1-4,NA,TRBV18,NA
CASSHQGTSPTQKFF,TGTGCCAGCAGCCACCAAGGGACTTCCCCAACGCAAAAGTTCTTC,TRBJ2-1,NA,TRBV7-2,NA
CSVEDLTPRTSGRGQETQYF,TGCAGCGTTGAAGATCTTACCCCGCGGACTAGCGGGCGGGGACAAGAGACCCAGTACTTC,TRBJ2-5,NA,TRBV29-1,TRBD2
CASSLFPGGKTGMTDTQYF,TGTGCCAGCAGTTTATTCCCGGGAGGGAAGACAGGGATGACAGATACGCAGTATTTT,TRBJ2-3,NA,TRBV28,NA
CASSLGQSWPQHF,TGTGCCAGCAGCTTGGGGCAGTCCTGGCCCCAGCATTTT,TRBJ1-5,few,TRBV7-9,NA
CASSLLQGHGYTF,TGTGCCAGCAGCTTATTGCAGGGCCATGGCTACACCTTC,TRBJ1-2,NA,TRBV7-9,NA
CASITTVGGAPEQYF,TGTGCCAGCATCACAACGGTGGGGGGGGCGCCCGAGCAGTACTTC,TRBJ2-7,NA,TRBV28,NA
CASSPGQGVFNSPLHF,TGTGCCAGCAGCCCGGGACAGGGGGTTTTCAATTCACCCCTCCACTTT,TRBJ1-6,NA,TRBV7-2,TRBD1
CASSSTGEYSPLHF,TGTGCCAGCAGCTCGACAGGGGAATACTCACCCCTCCACTTT,TRBJ1-6,NA,TRBV7-9,TRBD1
CSASGLAHEQFF,TGCAGTGCTAGTGGACTAGCTCATGAGCAGTTCTTC,TRBJ2-1,NA,TRBV20-1,TRBD2
CASSSRDRGRTEAFF,TGTGCCAGCAGCTCACGGGACAGGGGGAGGACTGAAGCTTTCTTT,TRBJ1-1,NA,TRBV13,TRBD1
CASRDRANEKLFF,TGTGCCAGCAGGGACAGGGCAAATGAAAAACTGTTTTTT,TRBJ1-4,NA,TRBV6-5,TRBD1
CASSSSGANVLTF,TGTGCCAGCAGCTCTTCTGGGGCCAACGTCCTGACTTTC,TRBJ2-6,NA,TRBV7-9,NA